These 20 T cell receptor beta chains came from one sample sequenced in a study of control samples from healthy donors and cancer patients. The assay was immunoSEQ multiplex PCR, and TCRdb's table has in-frame clones only and misses some. The sample has approximately 86,000 clones, about nine tenths seen once. Sequencing was performed on blood. Receptor source: a man aged 25-40 years in good health.

This chain connects TRBV18 to TRBJ1-1; D gene unclear. V gave up 3 bases and J gave up 8 bases, with 13 bases separating them. Per the germline V gene, CDR1 is KGHSH and CDR2 is LQKENI. CDR3 length equals 13 residues. Written as DNA, the CDR3 is TGTGCCAGCTCACCTCGGGGTCCCGAGGAAGCTTTCTTT. This translates into CASSPRGPEEAFF.

The V and J genes are TRBV5-4 and TRBJ2-5; possible D gene TRBD2, 6 bases. Trimming stripped 3 bases from V and 2 bases from J, with 17 bases between. The germline V gene has CDR1 SGHNT and CDR2 YYREEE (reference sequence). The CDR3 covers 16 residues. The CDR3 nucleotides are TGTGCCAGCAGCTCATTCTCCGGGGGACTTCAAGAGACCCAGTACTTC. It is translated as CASSSFSGGLQETQYF.

The chain combines TRBV29-1 with TRBJ1-2, with D possibly being TRBD1 (5 bases). Germline loops: CDR1 SQVTM, CDR2 ANQGSEA. The CDR3 length is 13 residues. Between the trimmed V and J ends, which lost 7 bases and 5 bases, there was a span of 17 bases. In DNA, the CDR3 is TGCAGCGCCCGCCCCGGGGGAGGGTATGGCTACACCTTC. It translates to CSARPGGGYGYTF.

The chain carries TRBV4-2 and TRBJ1-4; no definite D call. The V end lost 0 bases, the J end lost 4 bases, and 15 bases lay between the germline ends. Germline V lookup: CDR1 LGHNA, CDR2 YNFKEQ. There are 17 residues in the CDR3. DNA for the CDR3: TGTGCCAGCAGCCAAGATGGAAGGGCCCCTATTAATGAAAAACTGTTTTTT. It yields the protein CASSQDGRAPINEKLFF.

V usage is TRBV5-4 and J usage is TRBJ2-3; tentatively, D is TRBD1 (6 bases). V lost 4 bases and J 0 bases, leaving 9 bases between the germline ends. CDR3 length equals 14 residues. Germline loops: CDR1 SGHNT, CDR2 YYREEE (reference sequence). The DNA of the CDR3 is TGTGCCAGCAGCCAACAGGGAAGCACAGATACGCAGTATTTT. The encoded protein is CASSQQGSTDTQYF.

This sequence joins TRBV24-1 and TRBJ2-1; D may be TRBD1 or TRBD2 (5 bases each). Per germline, CDR1 KGHDR and CDR2 SFDVKD. V lost 2 bases, J lost 1 base, and 11 bases lay in between. The CDR3 runs 16 residues. CDR3: CATSDWGSLSYNEQFF. The DNA for the CDR3 is TGTGCCACCAGTGATTGGGGGAGTCTTTCCTACAATGAGCAGTTCTTC.

The rearrangement uses TRBV14 and TRBJ1-4; D not certain. Trimming cost V 3 bases and J 8 bases, with 7 bases left between them. Germline lookup yields CDR1 SGHDN and CDR2 FVKESK. This CDR3 has 12 amino acids. The CDR3 protein is CASSQMREKLFF. In DNA, the CDR3 is TGTGCCAGCAGCCAGATGAGGGAAAAACTGTTTTTT.

The sample holds many counts of this clone. V usage is TRBV5-1 and J usage is TRBJ2-1; 8 bases line up with TRBD1. The V gene end was trimmed by 0 bases and the J gene end by 4 bases; junction bases not matched to a gene: 9. Germline V CDR1 and CDR2: SGHRS, YFSETQ. The length of the CDR3 is 17 residues. The CDR3 region is CASSLEQGAPQYNEQFF. CDR3 DNA sequence: TGCGCCAGCAGCTTGGAGCAGGGGGCCCCTCAATACAATGAGCAGTTCTTC.

The chain links TRBV4-1 to TRBJ2-7; D is possibly TRBD1 (6 bases). V was cut by 2 bases and J by 3 bases, with 11 bases left in between. The CDR3 consists of 14 residues. Looked up from germline, CDR1 is MGHRA and CDR2 is YSYEKL. CDR3 bases: TGCGCCAGCAGCCAATCCCTACAGGGCTACGAGCAGTACTTC. Translating gives CASSQSLQGYEQYF.

V usage is TRBV5-1 and J usage is TRBJ1-2, with D possibly being TRBD1 (5 bases). Germline CDR1 and CDR2: SGHRS and YFSETQ. V lost 5 bases to trimming and J lost 5 bases, with 10 bases between them. The CDR3 is 12 residues long. Here the CDR3 DNA reads TGCGCCAGCAGGAGGGACGGTTATGGCTACACCTTC. Translation: CASRRDGYGYTF.

This clone showed up just once. This chain joins TRBV2 and TRBJ1-5, with a weak D call TRBD1 (6 bases). The CDR3 sequence is 15 residues long. The germline V gene encodes CDR1 SNHLY and CDR2 FYNNEI. V was shortened by 1 base and J by 2 bases, with 9 bases between the two germline ends. CDR3 DNA: TGTGCCAGCAGTGAAGACGGACAGCGCAATCAGCCCCAGCATTTT. It is translated as CASSEDGQRNQPQHF.

This chain links TRBV6-5 with TRBJ1-3; 10 nucleotides match TRBD1. Germline V gene sequence: CDR1 MNHEY, CDR2 SVGAGI. This CDR3 region has 15 residues. Germline trimming cut 9 bases from V and 8 bases from J; bases unmatched to any gene: 13. CDR3 in DNA: TGTGCCAGTGCATTGGGACAGGGGATACAACACACCATATATTTT. Translating gives CASALGQGIQHTIYF.

This clone has just a few counts. This chain uses TRBV7-9 with TRBJ2-7; no definite D call. The V end lost 4 bases, the J end lost 0 bases, and 7 bases lay between the germline ends. Germline values: CDR1 SEHNR, CDR2 FQNEAQ (reference sequence). The CDR3 is made up of 13 amino acids. The CDR3 here is CASSYGFSYEQYV. DNA of the CDR3: TGTGCCAGCAGCTATGGATTCTCCTACGAGCAGTACGTC.

The J gene is TRBJ2-2, the V gene TRBV11-2; 8 nucleotides line up with TRBD1. Germline V CDR1 and CDR2: SGHAT, FQNNGV. CDR3 size: 19 residues. Trimming took 3 bases from V and 4 from J; bases not matched to a gene: 16. The CDR3 nucleotides read TGTGCCAGCAGCTTTCCCGGGCCGCGGCAGGGGGCAGGCACCGGGGAGCTGTTTTTT. The encoded protein is CASSFPGPRQGAGTGELFF. The variable domain in full, with the rest retrieved from reference TRBV11-2 and TRBJ2-2, is EAGVAQSPRYKIIEKRQSVAFWCNPISGHATLYWYQQILGQGPKLLIQFQNNGVVDDSQLPKDRFSAERLKGVDSTLKIQPAKLEDSAVYLCASSFPGPRQGAGTGELFFGEGSRLTVL.

The table lists this clone with many counts. The J gene is TRBJ2-3, the V gene TRBV9; D tentatively reads TRBD1 or TRBD2 (6 bases each). Germline CDR1 SGDLS, CDR2 YYNGEE. The CDR3 loop spans 15 amino acids. Trimming stripped 4 bases from V and 3 bases from J, with 15 bases between. CDR3 region: CASSPPGAETDTQYF. The CDR3 DNA follows: TGTGCCAGCAGCCCACCGGGGGCAGAAACAGATACGCAGTATTTT. Full variable domain (outside the CDR3, taken from reference TRBV9 and TRBJ2-3): DSGVTQTPKHLITATGQRVTLRCSPRSGDLSVYWYQQSLDQGLQFLIQYYNGEERAKGNILERFSAQQFPDLHSELNLSSLELGDSALYFCASSPPGAETDTQYFGPGTRLTVL.

The chain is built from TRBV6-1 and TRBJ1-1; TRBD1 matches 9 bases. The germline V gene encodes CDR1 MNHNS and CDR2 SASEGT. With 3 bases clipped from V and 6 bases from J, the junction kept 5 bases outside the gene matches. This CDR3 comprises 14 residues. CDR3 nucleotide sequence: TGTGCCAGCAGTGACCCGGGACAGGGCGCTGAAGCTTTCTTT. Amino acids: CASSDPGQGAEAFF.

The chain carries TRBV29-1 and TRBJ2-1, with D hard to call. The CDR3 totals 12 residues. The V gene's germline CDR1 is SQVTM and CDR2 ANQGSEA. Trimming shortened V by 1 base and J by 3 bases, and 4 bases separated the two germline ends. The CDR3 sequence is CSVEGVYNEQFF. The CDR3 DNA is TGCAGCGTTGAAGGGGTCTACAATGAGCAGTTCTTC.

Turning to this clone: This CDR3 is also generated by other DNA sequences in the sample. CDR3 bases: TGTGCCAGTAGCAAAGACGGACTAGCGGGGGGCCAAGGAACCGGGGAGCTGTTTTTT. Translation: CASSKDGLAGGQGTGELFF. The chain joins TRBV21-1 to TRBJ2-2; the table's D gene call, TRBD2, was not cross checked with the DNA. TRBV21-1 is a documented pseudogene. The CDR3 consists of 19 residues.

This clone is judged medium-sized. This chain connects TRBV9 to TRBJ2-3; TRBD2 matches at 13 bases. V shed 3 bases and J 1 base; nucleotides not matched to a gene: 2. This CDR3 region has 16 residues. CDR1 is SGDLS and CDR2 is YYNGEE in the germline V gene. The CDR3 loop is CASSDGTSGGTDTQYF. The CDR3 coding sequence is TGTGCCAGCAGCGATGGGACTAGCGGGGGCACAGATACGCAGTATTTT.

The V and J genes are TRBV7-2 and TRBJ1-1, with unresolved D. Trimming shortened V by 1 base and J by 4 bases, and 19 bases separated the two germline ends. CDR1 and CDR2 (germline): SGHTA, FQGNSA. The CDR3 has 17 amino acids. The chain's CDR3 is CASSLVETWARGTEAFF. In DNA form, the CDR3 reads TGTGCCAGCAGCTTAGTAGAGACGTGGGCACGGGGCACTGAAGCTTTCTTT.